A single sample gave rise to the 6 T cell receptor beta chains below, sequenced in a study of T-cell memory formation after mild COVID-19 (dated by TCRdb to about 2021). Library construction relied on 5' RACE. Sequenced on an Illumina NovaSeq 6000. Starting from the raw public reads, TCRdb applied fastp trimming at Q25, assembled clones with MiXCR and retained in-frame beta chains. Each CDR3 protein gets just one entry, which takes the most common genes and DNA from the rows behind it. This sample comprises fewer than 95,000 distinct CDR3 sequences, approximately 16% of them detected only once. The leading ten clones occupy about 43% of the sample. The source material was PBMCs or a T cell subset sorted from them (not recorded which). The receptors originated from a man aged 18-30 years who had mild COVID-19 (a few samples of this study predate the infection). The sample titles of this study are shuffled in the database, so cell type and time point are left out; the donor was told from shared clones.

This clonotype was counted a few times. The CDR3 loop reads CASSRGSGTEAFF. The CDR3 DNA follows: TGTGCCAGCAGTCGGGGAAGTGGCACTGAAGCTTTCTTT. This chain uses TRBV6-5 with TRBJ1-1; D gene ambiguous. The CDR3 sequence is 13 residues long. In germline, CDR1 is MNHEY, CDR2 SVGAGI. Trimming shortened V by 5 bases and J by 4 bases, and 11 bases separated the two germline ends.

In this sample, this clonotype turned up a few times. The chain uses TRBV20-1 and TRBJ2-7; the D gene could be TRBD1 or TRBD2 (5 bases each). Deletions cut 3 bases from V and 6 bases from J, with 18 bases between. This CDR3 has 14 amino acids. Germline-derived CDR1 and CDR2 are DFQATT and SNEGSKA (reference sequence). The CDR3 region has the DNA TGCAGTGCTAGCAAGAGGGGAATCCCTATCGAGCAGTACGTC. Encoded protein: CSASKRGIPIEQYV.

The CDR3 protein is CASSMASSTEAFF. The CDR3 nucleotides read TGTGCCAGTAGTATGGCGTCGAGCACTGAAGCTTTCTTT. The V gene is TRBV19, the J gene TRBJ1-1, with D unresolved. The CDR3 is made up of 13 amino acids. Per germline, CDR1 LNHDA and CDR2 SQIVND (reference sequence). The V gene lost 3 bases and the J gene lost 4 bases, with 9 bases spanning the gap.

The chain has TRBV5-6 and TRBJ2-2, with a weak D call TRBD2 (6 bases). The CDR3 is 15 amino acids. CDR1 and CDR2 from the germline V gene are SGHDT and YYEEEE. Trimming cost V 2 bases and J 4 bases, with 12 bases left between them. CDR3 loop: CASSFRQRVTGELFF. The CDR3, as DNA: TGTGCCAGCAGCTTCAGACAGCGGGTCACCGGGGAGCTGTTTTTT. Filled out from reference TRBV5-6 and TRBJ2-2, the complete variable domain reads DAGVTQSPTHLIKTRGQQVTLRCSPKSGHDTVSWYQQALGQGPQFIFQYYEEEERQRGNFPDRFSGHQFPNYSSELNVNALLLGDSALYLCASSFRQRVTGELFFGEGSRLTVL.

CDR3 loop: CSVEGRGTGELFF. The CDR3 region has the DNA TGCAGCGTTGAAGGACGGGGCACCGGGGAGCTGTTTTTT. The chain joins TRBV29-1 to TRBJ2-2; TRBD2 is a possible D gene (5 bases). The CDR3 length is 13 residues. The germline V gene has CDR1 SQVTM and CDR2 ANQGSEA. V was clipped by 1 base and J by 4 bases, with 7 bases between them.

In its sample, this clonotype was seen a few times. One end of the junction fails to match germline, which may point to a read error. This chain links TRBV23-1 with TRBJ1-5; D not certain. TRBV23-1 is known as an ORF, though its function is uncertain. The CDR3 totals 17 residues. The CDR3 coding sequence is TGCGCCAGCAGGCAATCCGGGAAGACTTATAGCAATCAGCCCCAGCATTTT. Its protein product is CASRQSGKTYSNQPQHF.